This TCR beta chain was recorded in a study of spatial heterogeneity in lung cancer. Study as a whole: Detected beta-chain sequences consistently exceeded alpha-chain sequences. Study-wide findings and caveats: One measure, the expanded intratumoral alpha and beta TCR count, tracked tumor mutation counts.

The CDR3 has 14 amino acids. Trimming took 6 bases from V and 5 from J; bases not matched to a gene: 7. CDR1 is ENHRY and CDR2 is SYGVKD in the germline V gene. Each TCR cDNA molecule bore a unique molecular identifier. TCRdb re-called the 5' RACE reads through MiXCR, storing one row per CDR3 protein. The top ten clones hold 10% of a sample with more than 20,000 distinct CDR3 sequences, 5% to 7% of them seen once. Noted time point: sample taken at primary tumor resection. No cell sorting; template was whole RNA from tumor, lung tissue or PBMC. By sample fraction, this clonotype is medium-sized (0.01 to 0.1%). Its antigen is unidentified.

This chain links TRBV10-3 with TRBJ2-7; 10 bases align to TRBD1. The TCR was taken from a male donor with early-stage non-small cell lung cancer. The starting material was lung tumor tissue, obtained at surgery. This CDR3 reads CAIRGDRGLDEQYF. In DNA, the CDR3 is TGTGCCATCAGGGGCGACAGGGGGCTAGACGAGCAGTACTTC.